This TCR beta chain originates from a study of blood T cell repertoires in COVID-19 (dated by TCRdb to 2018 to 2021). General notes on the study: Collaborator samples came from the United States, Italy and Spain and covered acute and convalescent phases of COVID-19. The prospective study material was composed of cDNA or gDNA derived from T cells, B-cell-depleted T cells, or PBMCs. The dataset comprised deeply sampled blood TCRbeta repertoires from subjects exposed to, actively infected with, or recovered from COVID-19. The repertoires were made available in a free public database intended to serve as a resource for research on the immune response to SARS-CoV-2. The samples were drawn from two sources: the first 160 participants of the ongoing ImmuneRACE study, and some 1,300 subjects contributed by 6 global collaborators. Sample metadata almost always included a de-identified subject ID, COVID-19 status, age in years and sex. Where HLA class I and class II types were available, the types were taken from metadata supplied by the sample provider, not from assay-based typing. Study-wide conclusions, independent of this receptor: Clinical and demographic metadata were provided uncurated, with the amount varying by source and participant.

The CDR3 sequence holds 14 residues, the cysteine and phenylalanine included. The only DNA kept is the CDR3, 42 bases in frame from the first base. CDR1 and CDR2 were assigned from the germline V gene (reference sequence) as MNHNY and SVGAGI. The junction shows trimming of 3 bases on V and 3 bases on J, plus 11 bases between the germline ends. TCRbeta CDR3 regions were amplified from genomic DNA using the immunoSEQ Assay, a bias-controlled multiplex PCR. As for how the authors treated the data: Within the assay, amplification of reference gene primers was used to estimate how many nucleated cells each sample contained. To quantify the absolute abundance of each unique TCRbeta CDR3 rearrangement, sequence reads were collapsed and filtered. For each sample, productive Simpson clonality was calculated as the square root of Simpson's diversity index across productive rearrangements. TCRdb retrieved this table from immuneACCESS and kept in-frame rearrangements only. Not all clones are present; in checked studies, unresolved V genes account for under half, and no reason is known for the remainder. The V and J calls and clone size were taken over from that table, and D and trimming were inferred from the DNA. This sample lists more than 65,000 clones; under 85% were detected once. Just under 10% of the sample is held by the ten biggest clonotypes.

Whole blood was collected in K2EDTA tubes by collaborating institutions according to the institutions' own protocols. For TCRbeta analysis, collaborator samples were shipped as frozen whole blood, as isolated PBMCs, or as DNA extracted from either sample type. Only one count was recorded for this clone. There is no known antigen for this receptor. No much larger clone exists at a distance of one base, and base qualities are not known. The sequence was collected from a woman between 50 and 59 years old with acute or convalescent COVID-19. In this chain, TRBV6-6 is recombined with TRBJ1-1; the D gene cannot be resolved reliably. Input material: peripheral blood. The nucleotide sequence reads TGTGCCAGCAGTTATCGAGGGAGGGACACTGAAGCTTTCTTT. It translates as CASSYRGRDTEAFF.